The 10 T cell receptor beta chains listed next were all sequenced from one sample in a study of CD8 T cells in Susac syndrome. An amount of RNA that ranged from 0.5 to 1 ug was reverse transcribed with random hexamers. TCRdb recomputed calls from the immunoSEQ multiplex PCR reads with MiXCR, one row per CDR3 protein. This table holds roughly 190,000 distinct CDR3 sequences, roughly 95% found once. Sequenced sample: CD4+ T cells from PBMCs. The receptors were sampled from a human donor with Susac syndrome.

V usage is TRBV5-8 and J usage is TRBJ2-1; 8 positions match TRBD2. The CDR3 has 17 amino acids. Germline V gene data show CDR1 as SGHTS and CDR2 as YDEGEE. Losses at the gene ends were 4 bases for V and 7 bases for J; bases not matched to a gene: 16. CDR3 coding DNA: TGTGCCAGCAGCCGCTGGACTCCGGGAGGGCGGGGAAATGAGCAGTTCTTC. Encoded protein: CASSRWTPGGRGNEQFF.

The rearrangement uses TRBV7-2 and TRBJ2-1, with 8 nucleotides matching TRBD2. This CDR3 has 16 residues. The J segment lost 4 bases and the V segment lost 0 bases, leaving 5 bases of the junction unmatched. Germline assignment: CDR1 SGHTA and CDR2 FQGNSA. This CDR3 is CASSLAASGGYNEQFF. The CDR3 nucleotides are TGTGCCAGCAGCTTAGCTGCAAGCGGGGGTTACAATGAGCAGTTCTTC.

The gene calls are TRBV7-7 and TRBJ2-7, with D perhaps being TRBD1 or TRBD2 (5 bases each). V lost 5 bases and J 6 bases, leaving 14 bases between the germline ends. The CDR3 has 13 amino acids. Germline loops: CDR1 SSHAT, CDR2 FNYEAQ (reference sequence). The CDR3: CASSIRDGREQYF. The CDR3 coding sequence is TGTGCCAGCAGCATCCGGGACGGCCGCGAGCAGTACTTC. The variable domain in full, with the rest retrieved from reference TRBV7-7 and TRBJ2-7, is GAGVSQSPRYKVTKRGQDVTLRCDPISSHATLYWYQQALGQGPEFLTYFNYEAQPDKSGLPSDRFSAERPEGSISTLTIQRTEQRDSAMYRCASSIRDGREQYFGPGTRLTVT.

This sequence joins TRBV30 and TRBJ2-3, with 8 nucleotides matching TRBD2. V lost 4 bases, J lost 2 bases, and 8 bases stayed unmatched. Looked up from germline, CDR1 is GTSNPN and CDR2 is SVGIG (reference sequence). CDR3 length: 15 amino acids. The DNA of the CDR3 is TGTGCCTGGACCGTGGGACTAGGATTCACAGATACGCAGTATTTT. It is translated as CAWTVGLGFTDTQYF.

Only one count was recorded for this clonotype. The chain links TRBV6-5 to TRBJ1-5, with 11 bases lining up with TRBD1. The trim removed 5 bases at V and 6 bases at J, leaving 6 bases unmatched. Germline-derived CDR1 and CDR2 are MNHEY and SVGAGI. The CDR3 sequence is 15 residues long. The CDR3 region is CASSAGTGGSQPQHF. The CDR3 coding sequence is TGTGCCAGCAGTGCCGGGACAGGGGGTAGTCAGCCCCAGCATTTT.

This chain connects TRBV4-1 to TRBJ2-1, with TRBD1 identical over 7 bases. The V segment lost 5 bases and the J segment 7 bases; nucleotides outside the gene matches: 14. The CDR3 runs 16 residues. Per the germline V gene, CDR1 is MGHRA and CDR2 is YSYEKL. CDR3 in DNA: TGCGCCAGCAGCACAACGACAGGGAGAGATTGGAATGAGCAGTTCTTC. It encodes CASSTTTGRDWNEQFF.

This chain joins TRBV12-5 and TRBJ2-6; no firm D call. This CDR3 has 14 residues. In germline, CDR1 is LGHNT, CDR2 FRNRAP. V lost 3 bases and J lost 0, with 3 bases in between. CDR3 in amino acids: CASGLLSGANVLTF. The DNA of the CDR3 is TGTGCTAGTGGTTTACTCTCTGGGGCCAACGTCCTGACTTTC.

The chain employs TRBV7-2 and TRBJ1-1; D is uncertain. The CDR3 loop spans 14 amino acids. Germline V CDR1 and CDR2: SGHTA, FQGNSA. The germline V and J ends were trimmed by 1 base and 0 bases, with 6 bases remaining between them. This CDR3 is CASSLVVMNTEAFF. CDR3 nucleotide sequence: TGTGCCAGCAGCTTAGTTGTCATGAACACTGAAGCTTTCTTT.

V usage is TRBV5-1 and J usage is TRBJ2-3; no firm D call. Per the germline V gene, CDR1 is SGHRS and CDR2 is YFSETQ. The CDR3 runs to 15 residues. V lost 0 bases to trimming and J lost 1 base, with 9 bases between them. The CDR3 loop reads CASSLAGPRTDTQYF. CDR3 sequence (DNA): TGCGCCAGCAGCTTGGCAGGTCCTCGCACAGATACGCAGTATTTT.

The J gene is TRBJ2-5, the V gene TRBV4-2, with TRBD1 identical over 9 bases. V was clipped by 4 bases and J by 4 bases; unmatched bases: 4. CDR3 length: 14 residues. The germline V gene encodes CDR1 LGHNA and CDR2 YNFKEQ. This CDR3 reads CASSRTGVRETQYF. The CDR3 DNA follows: TGTGCCAGCAGCCGGACAGGGGTTAGAGAGACCCAGTACTTC.